This T cell receptor (beta chain) derives from a study of cytomegalovirus exposure and HLA in healthy donors. Trimming at V came to 0 bases and at J to 7 bases, leaving 4 bases not matched to a gene. This CDR3 is 15 amino acids long. Germline V gene lookup returns CDR1 MGHRA and CDR2 YSYEKL. The protocol was immunoSEQ multiplex PCR, while the TCRdb copy is restricted to in-frame clones and leaves out a portion. The table shows roughly 300,000 clones, with 88% occurring only once. This sequence originates from a young woman in good health and CMV-seronegative. The rearrangement uses TRBV4-1 and TRBJ2-7, with 12 bases lining up with TRBD2. The material sequenced was PBMCs. In DNA form, the CDR3 reads TGCGCCAGCAGCCAAGATAGGCTAGCGGGAGGGGAGCAGTACTTC. Protein sequence: CASSQDRLAGGEQYF.